Presented here are 21 T cell receptor beta chains from one specimen sequenced in a study of T-cell reconstitution after alpha-beta-depleted transplantation in children. Unique molecular identifiers were used in preparing the TCRbeta library. MiXCR, applied by TCRdb to the PCR reads, yields one record per CDR3 protein. In the table there are over 200,000 distinct CDR3 sequences, more than 15% of which are singletons. This sample comprised PBMCs, mostly from graft donor cells, obtained 360 days after TCRalphabeta/CD19-depleted stem cell transplant. The receptors were gathered from a male patient between 2 and 10 years old who had a stem cell transplant for acute lymphoblastic leukemia, so the T cells may come from the graft donor.

The CDR3 DNA reads as TGTGCCAGCAGTGAGCTAGCGGGGGGCGTCTCCTACGAGCAGTACTTC. Amino acids: CASSELAGGVSYEQYF. The chain carries TRBV28 and TRBJ2-7, with TRBD2 identical over 11 bases. The CDR3 is 16 amino acids. V lost 5 bases to trimming and J lost 0 bases; unmatched junction nucleotides: 6. From germline, CDR1 is MDHEN and CDR2 SYDVKM.

With respect to this clonotype: Its ends do not fully match the called genes, so a read error is possible. The chain joins TRBV5-1 to TRBJ1-1, with a tentative D call TRBD1 (5 bases). This CDR3 contains 16 residues. Per germline, CDR1 SGHRS and CDR2 YFSETQ. CDR3 amino acids: CASSPWGSEGNSEAFF. The CDR3 region has the DNA TGCGCCAGCAGCCCCTGGGGGTCAGAAGGGAACTCTGAAGCTTTCTTT.

The chain joins TRBV28 to TRBJ1-6; tentative D call: TRBD1 (5 bases). V shed 3 bases and J shed 7 bases, with 16 bases lying between them. Germline V gene sequence: CDR1 MDHEN, CDR2 SYDVKM. The CDR3 is made up of 16 amino acids. CDR3 region: CASSLILPGPNSPLHF. In DNA, the CDR3 is TGTGCCAGCAGTTTGATATTGCCAGGGCCAAATTCACCCCTCCACTTT.

This chain connects TRBV7-9 to TRBJ2-5; maybe TRBD1 (6 bases). This CDR3 spans 13 amino acids. V was pared by 6 bases and J by 4 bases, with 12 bases between. The germline CDR1 and CDR2 sequences are SEHNR and FQNEAQ (reference sequence). Here the CDR3 reads CASSLQGAETQYF. In nucleotides, the CDR3 is TGTGCCAGCAGTCTACAGGGCGCAGAGACCCAGTACTTC.

Only a few counts were recorded for this clonotype. The V gene is TRBV2, the J gene TRBJ2-3; D is unclear. CDR1 SNHLY and CDR2 FYNNEI come from the germline V gene. Trimming pared 9 bases from V and 1 base from J, leaving 14 bases between. This CDR3 has 14 amino acids. The CDR3 region is CARLTGPRTDTQYF. DNA of the CDR3: TGTGCCAGGTTGACTGGGCCCCGCACAGATACGCAGTATTTT.

This clonotype has only a few counts. V and J are TRBV12-5 and TRBJ2-7, with D perhaps matching TRBD1 or TRBD2 (5 bases each). The germline V gene has CDR1 LGHNT and CDR2 FRNRAP. This CDR3 has 12 amino acids. Trimming left V 7 bases short and J 3 bases short, with 10 bases between. The CDR3 sequence is CASVEGLYEQYF. CDR3 DNA: TGTGCTAGTGTAGAGGGGCTCTACGAGCAGTACTTC.

This clonotype turned up a few times. The chain recombines TRBV3-1 with TRBJ2-5; D not certain. Deletions cut 1 base from V and 5 bases from J, with 8 bases between. Germline lookup yields CDR1 LGHDT and CDR2 YNNKEL (reference sequence). The CDR3 is 13 amino acids. Here the CDR3 DNA reads TGTGCCAGCAGCCAAGCTCGTTTGGAGACCCAGTACTTC. It codes for CASSQARLETQYF.

CDR3 nucleotide sequence: TGTGCCAGCTCGCCTCGGGACAGCGCTGGGGAGACCCAGTACTTC. Its translation: CASSPRDSAGETQYF. The J gene is TRBJ2-5, the V gene TRBV18; 7 nucleotides align to TRBD1. Trimming removed 6 bases from V and 5 bases from J; junction bases left unmatched: 12. The CDR3 length is 15 residues. Germline CDR1 is KGHSH and CDR2 is LQKENI. The full variable domain, in which reference TRBV18 and TRBJ2-5 provide the parts outside the CDR3, is NAGVMQNPRHLVRRRGQEARLRCSPMKGHSHVYWYRQLPEEGLKFMVYLQKENIIDESGMPKERFSAEFPKEGPSILRIQQVVRGDSAAYFCASSPRDSAGETQYFGPGTRLLVL.

This chain connects TRBV11-3 to TRBJ2-3; a weak D match, TRBD1 (6 bases). Germline assignment: CDR1 SGHNT and CDR2 YENEEA. There are 13 residues in the CDR3. V was cut by 4 bases and J by 6 bases, with 11 bases left in between. This CDR3 is CASSSMGADTQYF. In DNA form, the CDR3 reads TGTGCCAGCAGCTCGATGGGGGCGGATACGCAGTATTTT.

This clonotype was observed a few times. The chain couples TRBV6-5 to TRBJ2-2, with a possible D match to TRBD1 (5 bases). The germline gives CDR1 MNHEY, CDR2 SVGAGI. CDR3 size: 15 residues. The V end was cut by 1 base, the J end by 4 bases, with 10 bases between. DNA of the CDR3: TGTGCCAGCAGTTACTTCGACAGCTTCACCGGGGAGCTGTTTTTT. This sequence encodes CASSYFDSFTGELFF.

The chain links TRBV6-1 to TRBJ2-1; 8 bases line up with TRBD1. Looked up from germline, CDR1 is MNHNS and CDR2 is SASEGT. The V and J ends lost 6 bases and 3 bases, in that order; junction bases with no gene match: 7. The CDR3 is 15 residues long. The CDR3 protein is CASSPRQGSYNEQFF. The CDR3 region has the DNA TGTGCCAGCAGCCCCAGACAGGGGAGCTACAATGAGCAGTTCTTC.

The V call is TRBV5-1, the J call TRBJ2-1, with TRBD2 as a possible D gene (6 bases). The CDR3 consists of 13 residues. V lost 3 bases and J lost 4, with 8 bases in between. Germline loops: CDR1 SGHRS, CDR2 YFSETQ. As DNA, the CDR3 is TGCGCCAGCAGCTGGGGGGAGTACAATGAGCAGTTCTTC. This encodes CASSWGEYNEQFF.

This chain connects TRBV29-1 to TRBJ2-3; TRBD2 agrees at 10 bases. Germline V CDR1 and CDR2: SQVTM, ANQGSEA. The V and J ends lost 7 bases and 4 bases, in that order; junction bases with no gene match: 11. The CDR3 extends over 15 amino acids. The CDR3 loop is CSGLRRTSGADTQYF. The CDR3 DNA sequence: TGCAGCGGACTCAGACGGACTAGCGGCGCAGATACGCAGTATTTT.

The chain is built from TRBV7-2 and TRBJ1-1; no definite D call. The V gene's germline CDR1 is SGHTA and CDR2 FQGNSA. Trimming stripped 5 bases from V and 1 base from J, with 14 bases between. This CDR3 comprises 15 residues. CDR3 nucleotides: TGTGCCAGCAGCCTGGGCCCTCAGGCGAACACTGAAGCTTTCTTT. The encoded protein is CASSLGPQANTEAFF.

The rearrangement uses TRBV5-5 and TRBJ2-5, with unresolved D. The germline V and J ends were trimmed by 0 bases and 2 bases, with 11 bases remaining between them. CDR1 is SGHKS and CDR2 is YYEKEE in the germline V gene (reference sequence). The CDR3 totals 15 residues. The CDR3 region is CASSLGIAGQETQYF. The CDR3 DNA reads as TGTGCCAGCAGCTTGGGAATCGCAGGTCAAGAGACCCAGTACTTC.

Here the CDR3 reads CASSLVSGVLYEQYF. For the CDR3, the DNA is TGTGCCAGCAGCTTAGTCTCGGGGGTTCTTTACGAGCAGTACTTC. The chain is built from TRBV7-9 and TRBJ2-7, with a possible D match to TRBD2 (6 bases). Germline CDR1 SEHNR, CDR2 FQNEAQ (reference sequence). V was trimmed by 1 base and J by 4 bases, leaving 14 bases between them. The CDR3 sequence is 15 residues long.

This sequence joins TRBV3-1 and TRBJ2-3; weak D call: TRBD2 (6 bases). Germline-derived CDR1 and CDR2 are LGHDT and YNNKEL (reference sequence). The CDR3 is 15 amino acids. V gave up 4 bases and J gave up 4 bases, with 15 bases separating them. The CDR3 sequence: CASSLLARGSDTQYF. CDR3 nucleotide sequence: TGTGCCAGCAGCCTACTAGCCCGGGGCTCAGATACGCAGTATTTT.

V and J are TRBV10-3 and TRBJ2-6; D ambiguous. Germline V lookup: CDR1 ENHRY, CDR2 SYGVKD. The CDR3 is 15 amino acids. V dropped 4 bases and J dropped 4 bases, with 11 bases sitting between them. This CDR3 is CAISVWGAGANVLTF. For the CDR3, the DNA is TGTGCCATCAGTGTGTGGGGTGCAGGGGCCAACGTCCTGACTTTC.

V gene TRBV12-3 or TRBV12-4 combines with J gene TRBJ2-3, with TRBD2 matching over 7 bases. Unmatched junction bases numbered 12, after V lost 8 bases and J lost 4 bases. This CDR3 is 15 amino acids long. Written as DNA, the CDR3 is TGTGCCAGCGGGCCGGGCGGGAGTTCCCCAGATACGCAGTATTTT. Translation: CASGPGGSSPDTQYF.

The chain has TRBV30 and TRBJ1-1; D may be TRBD1 (5 bases). Trimming removed 0 bases at V and 11 bases at J, with 13 bases between. The germline CDR1 and CDR2 sequences are GTSNPN and SVGIG (reference sequence). The CDR3 covers 12 residues. The DNA of the CDR3 is TGTGCCTGGAGTGTACAGGAAGGGGCTGCTTTCTTT. Translating it yields CAWSVQEGAAFF. The variable domain in full, completed from reference TRBV30 and TRBJ1-1, reads SQTIHQWPATLVQPVGSPLSLECTVEGTSNPNLYWYRQAAGRGLQLLFYSVGIGQISSEVPQNLSASRPQDRQFILSSKKLLLSDSGFYLCAWSVQEGAAFFGQGTRLTVV.

This clonotype was counted many times. The V gene is TRBV29-1, the J gene TRBJ2-1; a possible D gene is TRBD2 (5 bases). V shed 3 bases and J shed 3 bases, with 9 bases lying between them. Germline lookup yields CDR1 SQVTM and CDR2 ANQGSEA. The CDR3 consists of 13 residues. CDR3 bases: TGCAGCGTTGACGGGGTTGGCTACAATGAGCAGTTCTTC. It specifies CSVDGVGYNEQFF.